These 18 T cell receptor beta chains share one sample of origin, sequenced in a study of T cell repertoires in cytomegalovirus infection. TCRdb passed the reads through MiXCR, listing each CDR3 protein once. The sample shows over 300,000 distinct CDR3 sequences, 8% to 10% of them seen only once. Sequenced: PBMCs. Receptor source: a human donor in good health (CMV status not recorded). Some clones in this sample may be carry-over from other donors' samples.

The chain carries TRBV20-1 and TRBJ1-6; D perhaps matches TRBD1 (6 bases). This CDR3 is 14 amino acids long. Germline CDR1 DFQATT, CDR2 SNEGSKA (reference sequence). With 6 bases removed from V and 8 bases from J, the gap between germline ends came to 17 bases. The CDR3 DNA reads as TGCAGTGCCAGGCGGGGGGCCCCAGATTCACCCCTCCACTTT. This gives the protein CSARRGAPDSPLHF.

In its sample, this clonotype was seen many times. The chain employs TRBV7-2 and TRBJ2-1; TRBD2 matches at 10 bases. The V gene's germline CDR1 is SGHTA and CDR2 FQGNSA. With 1 base clipped from V and 8 bases from J, the junction kept 8 bases outside the gene matches. This CDR3 is built from 16 residues. The CDR3, as DNA: TGTGCCAGCAGCTTAGAACTAGCGGGATCAGGAGATGAGCAGTTCTTC. Protein: CASSLELAGSGDEQFF.

This clonotype was recorded a few times. The CDR3 coding sequence is TGCGCCAGCAGCTTGTTACAGGGGCTGAACACTGAAGCTTTCTTT. Its translation is CASSLLQGLNTEAFF. The V gene is TRBV5-1, the J gene TRBJ1-1; 7 nucleotides match TRBD1. CDR3 length: 15 residues. Germline-derived CDR1 and CDR2 are SGHRS and YFSETQ. The J segment lost 0 bases and the V segment lost 1 base, leaving 3 bases of the junction unmatched.

The chain has TRBV19 and TRBJ2-5; 7 bases are a match to TRBD1. The CDR3 consists of 15 residues. The ends lost 4 bases at V and 5 bases at J; junction bases unmatched: 10. Per germline, CDR1 LNHDA and CDR2 SQIVND (reference sequence). As DNA, the CDR3 is TGTGCCAGTAGTAAACAGGGGCTGAGGATGGAGACCCAGTACTTC. As protein: CASSKQGLRMETQYF.

V usage is TRBV28 and J usage is TRBJ2-6; 7 nucleotides agree with TRBD1. The CDR3 has 17 residues. Germline CDR1 and CDR2: MDHEN and SYDVKM. J was trimmed by 2 bases and V by 0 bases; bases with no gene match: 4. Here the CDR3 DNA reads TGTGCCAGCAGTTTATGGCAGGGGGTGGCTGGGGCCAACGTCCTGACTTTC. Its protein product is CASSLWQGVAGANVLTF.

The V gene is TRBV20-1, the J gene TRBJ2-3; 12 bases match TRBD2. The CDR3 sequence is 14 residues long. Germline assignment: CDR1 DFQATT and CDR2 SNEGSKA (reference sequence). The ends lost 6 bases at V and 6 bases at J; junction bases unmatched: 7. Written as DNA, the CDR3 is TGCAGTGCACCTAGCGGGGGGGAGTGGGATACGCAGTATTTT. Protein sequence: CSAPSGGEWDTQYF.

This clonotype was detected many times. The J gene is TRBJ2-7, the V gene TRBV7-2, with 10 bases aligning to TRBD1. This CDR3 region has 19 residues. From germline, CDR1 is SGHTA and CDR2 FQGNSA. The V segment lost 1 base and the J segment 5 bases; nucleotides outside the gene matches: 17. CDR3: CASSLETWMGDRGKNEQYF. The CDR3 DNA is TGTGCCAGCAGCTTAGAAACGTGGATGGGGGACAGGGGCAAAAACGAGCAGTACTTC.

This clonotype has ten or more counts. This chain uses TRBV7-2 with TRBJ2-4, with D hard to call. Trimming removed 5 bases at V and 5 bases at J, with 10 bases between. Germline CDR1 is SGHTA and CDR2 is FQGNSA. The CDR3 sequence is 13 residues long. In DNA form, the CDR3 reads TGTGCCAGCAGCCCAAGAATGGAAAACATTCAGTACTTC. It specifies CASSPRMENIQYF.

The V gene is TRBV12-2, the J gene TRBJ2-5; whether TRBD2, the table's D call, matches the DNA was not checked. TRBV12-2 is a known pseudogene. The CDR3 loop spans 13 amino acids. The CDR3 loop is CASRRTSIKTQYF. The CDR3 DNA follows: TGTGCAAGTCGCCGCACTAGCATAAAGACCCAGTACTTC.

The chain has TRBV20-1 and TRBJ2-5; a weak D match, TRBD1 (6 bases). The CDR3 is made up of 15 amino acids. Germline CDR1 and CDR2: DFQATT and SNEGSKA (reference sequence). Trimming took 0 bases from V and 5 from J, leaving 16 bases between them. CDR3 in amino acids: CSARDFTGSLETQYF. The DNA of the CDR3 is TGCAGTGCTAGAGATTTTACAGGGAGTTTGGAGACCCAGTACTTC.

This chain links TRBV27 with TRBJ2-1; possible D gene TRBD2, 6 bases. Germline V gene lookup returns CDR1 MNHEY and CDR2 SMNVEV (reference sequence). Deletions cut 3 bases from V and 6 bases from J, with 15 bases between. This CDR3 region has 15 residues. This CDR3 reads CASSLEGRPGNEQFF. The DNA for the CDR3 is TGTGCCAGCAGTTTGGAGGGTCGGCCTGGCAATGAGCAGTTCTTC.

In regard to this clonotype: Given a much more abundant clone one base away, this may be a read error. The chain couples TRBV6-2 or TRBV6-3 to TRBJ2-2; TRBD1 is a possible D gene (6 bases). The ends were cut back, 0 bases at V and 5 bases at J, with 10 bases in the middle. Germline V gene data show CDR1 as MNHEY and CDR2 as SVGEGT. The CDR3 is made up of 15 amino acids. Here the CDR3 reads CASSYSFQGTGELFF. The CDR3 DNA reads as TGTGCCAGCAGTTACTCTTTTCAGGGGACCGGGGAGCTGTTTTTT.

The table lists this clonotype with many counts. CDR3 loop: CASSFGHYYGYTF. The CDR3 DNA sequence: TGTGCCAGCAGTTTTGGACACTACTATGGCTACACCTTC. The rearrangement links TRBV6-2 or TRBV6-3 to TRBJ1-2, with D perhaps TRBD1 (5 bases). Germline lookup yields CDR1 MNHEY and CDR2 SVGEGT. CDR3 size: 13 residues. Trimming cost V 4 bases and J 3 bases, with 9 bases left between them.

With respect to this clonotype: This may be a read error, as it is one base from a much larger clone. V usage is TRBV11-1 and J usage is TRBJ1-1; no clear D gene. CDR3 length: 15 amino acids. Germline lookup yields CDR1 SGHAT and CDR2 FQDESV (reference sequence). The V end lost 5 bases, the J end lost 2 bases, and 15 bases lay between the germline ends. The CDR3 loop reads CASSPFIGSNTEAFF. The CDR3 DNA reads as TGTGCCAGCAGCCCCTTTATAGGCTCTAACACTGAAGCTTTCTTT. The full variable domain, with the rest looked up from reference TRBV11-1 and TRBJ1-1, is EAEVAQSPRYKITEKSQAVAFWCDPISGHATLYWYRQILGQGPELLVQFQDESVVDDSQLPKDRFSAERLKGVDSTLKIQPAELGDSAMYLCASSPFIGSNTEAFFGQGTRLTVV.

This clonotype was picked up many times. V gene TRBV12-3 or TRBV12-4 combines with J gene TRBJ2-2; D is possibly TRBD1 (6 bases). V was trimmed by 3 bases and J by 4 bases, leaving 9 bases between them. CDR3 size: 14 residues. CDR3 protein: CASSFDRPTGELFF. The CDR3 DNA sequence: TGTGCCAGCAGTTTTGACAGGCCCACCGGGGAGCTGTTTTTT.

This clonotype came up a few times. The gene calls are TRBV29-1 and TRBJ2-3; a possible D gene is TRBD2 (6 bases). The germline V gene encodes CDR1 SQVTM and CDR2 ANQGSEA. This CDR3 comprises 14 residues. V lost 4 bases, J lost 6 bases, and 17 bases lay in between. The CDR3 spells CSVVPRGIPDTQYF. The CDR3 nucleotides are TGCAGCGTTGTCCCCCGGGGGATCCCGGATACGCAGTATTTT.

The chain is built from TRBV4-1 and TRBJ1-4; possibly TRBD1 for D (6 bases). Trimming pared 3 bases from V and 8 bases from J, leaving 22 bases between. CDR1 and CDR2 from the germline V gene are MGHRA and YSYEKL. There are 17 residues in the CDR3. The CDR3 DNA is TGCGCCAGCAGCCACCCGCAGGGGACCGCGATTAAAGAAAAACTGTTTTTT. Amino acid sequence: CASSHPQGTAIKEKLFF.

The chain couples TRBV25-1 to TRBJ1-6, with TRBD1 identical over 9 bases. V lost 2 bases and J lost 9; bases outside the gene matches: 8. The length of the CDR3 is 16 residues. Germline values: CDR1 MGHDK, CDR2 SYGVNS. CDR3 in amino acids: CASSELQGAIGSPLHF. CDR3 nucleotides: TGTGCCAGCAGTGAACTACAGGGGGCCATTGGTTCACCCCTCCACTTT.